This TCR beta chain was retrieved from a study of cytomegalovirus exposure and HLA in healthy donors. Study-wide background: Ancestry clustering placed more than 65% of several hundred genotyped donors in the Caucasian-associated cluster. Study findings and constraints: Reports described diagnosis of cytomegalovirus status by the classifier as highly specific and sensitive.

About this clone itself: The antigen is unknown.

This CDR3 comprises 13 residues. Trimming left V 0 bases short and J 4 bases short, with 6 bases between. Germline assignment: CDR1 SGHDN and CDR2 FVKESK. The PCR made use of 60 Vbeta and 13 Jbeta primers. Method: immunoSEQ multiplex PCR; TCRdb's copy keeps in-frame clones and lacks some. The sample contains some 180,000 clones, about 80% of which appear only once. This chain joins TRBV14 and TRBJ1-2; D perhaps matches TRBD1 (5 bases). Specimen: PBMCs. The source is a man aged 35 to 55 in good health and CMV-seronegative. The CDR3 DNA sequence: TGTGCCAGCAGCCAAGATCAGGGCTATGGCTACACCTTC. Its translation is CASSQDQGYGYTF. Looking up the rest from reference TRBV14 and TRBJ1-2 gives the full variable domain: EAGVTQFPSHSVIEKGQTVTLRCDPISGHDNLYWYRRVMGKEIKFLLHFVKESKQDESGMPNNRFLAERTGGTYSTLKVQPAELEDSGVYFCASSQDQGYGYTFGSGTRLTVV.